A selection of T cell receptor beta chains follows, all from one sample in a study of cytomegalovirus exposure and HLA in healthy donors. TCRdb's copy holds only in-frame clones and misses some; the assay was immunoSEQ multiplex PCR. Of around 100,000 clones listed, roughly four fifths were seen once; the top ten hold less than 4%. Sequenced: PBMCs. The origin of the receptors is a man in his forties or fifties in good health and CMV-seronegative. CDR3s leave out the opening cysteine and the closing phenylalanine or tryptophan.

V gene	J gene	CDR3 protein
TRBV14	TRBJ1-4	ASSRVGGNEKLF
TRBV28	TRBJ2-7	ASSTQGFHF
TRBV7-9	TRBJ2-7	ASSLSGRRYEQY
TRBV7-9	TRBJ2-7	ASSLHGGGGISEQY
TRBV7-2	TRBJ1-2	ASRRTSQGPNYGYT
TRBV27	TRBJ1-1	ASSLFRDTEAF
TRBV11-2	TRBJ2-3	ASSLDLASGGADTQY
TRBV4-1	TRBJ1-6	ASSQTSQGAPPLH
TRBV25-1	TRBJ1-2	ASRTGTNYGYT
TRBV5-4	TRBJ2-4	ASSLFSLAGVNIQY
TRBV9	TRBJ1-2	ASSPRQGRANYGYT
TRBV7-6	TRBJ1-3	ASSLGALSGNTIY
TRBV4-3	TRBJ1-4	ASSQDIPLGTGAGITNEKLF
TRBV7-2	TRBJ1-4	ASSAQGSTNEKLF
TRBV19	TRBJ2-7	ASEPGQGPYEQY
TRBV5-1	TRBJ2-7	ASSPLRTGAYEQY
TRBV5-4	TRBJ1-2	ASSRWGPAQGGGYT
TRBV6-5	TRBJ1-6	ASSFGRGFTTPLH
TRBV13	TRBJ1-1	ASSLLGQMNTEAF
TRBV2	TRBJ1-1	ASSEIGQGNTEAF
TRBV27	TRBJ1-5	ASSQGYRNQPQH
TRBV7-2	TRBJ2-1	ASSVGGAYNEQF
TRBV14	TRBJ2-1	ASSQDMGQSEQF
TRBV4-2	TRBJ2-3	ASSQDLAGATGTQY
TRBV6-1	TRBJ2-3	ASSVQRPDTQY
TRBV6-5	TRBJ2-4	ASSYSGQGENIQY
TRBV5-5	TRBJ1-2	ASSLVVGAEYGYT
TRBV27	TRBJ1-6	ASTSIRDRVLASSPLH
TRBV2	TRBJ1-2	ASSPPTELANYGYT
TRBV7-7	TRBJ2-5	ASSPLTGQETQY
TRBV6-5	TRBJ2-1	ASSATLYNEQF
TRBV7-9	TRBJ1-4	AIPARQAEKLF
TRBV5-1	TRBJ1-4	ASSLLEGEKLF
TRBV5-1	TRBJ2-3	ASTRLAGAADTQY
TRBV5-6	TRBJ1-5	ASSSYGRAQPQH
TRBV2	TRBJ2-3	ASSGRLAGATDTQY
TRBV5-4	TRBJ1-5	ASSLGGQGDQPQH
TRBV7-9	TRBJ1-3	ASSLLRGNSGNTIY
TRBV7-6	TRBJ2-7	ASSLALGTPESYEQY
TRBV6-5	TRBJ1-1	ASSYHPTGDTEAF
TRBV4-3	TRBJ1-2	ASSQDEAGGYT
TRBV5-1	TRBJ1-4	ASSLVAGEEKLF